A single TCR beta chain is shown here with its context. Its specificity is unknown. Germline assignment: CDR1 MGHRA and CDR2 YSYEKL. The CDR3 has 14 amino acids. The germline V and J ends were trimmed by 0 bases and 2 bases, with 6 bases remaining between them. The library was made from cDNA and included unique molecular identifiers. T cells numbering 1 to 10 million yielded cDNA molecules that totaled roughly 500,000. TCRdb processed the PCR reads anew with MiXCR; each CDR3 protein has one entry. The sample lists about 570,000 distinct CDR3 sequences, approximately 31% occurring once. The data derive from a study of post-analysis software for immune sequencing data. Study-level findings and limits: Higher frequency in patients than in controls was seen for a handful of TRBV segments, with TRBV5-6, TRBV5-1 and TRBV20-1 among them.

The receptor's source is a girl aged 2-17 years with multiple sclerosis. Specimen: blood. This chain links TRBV4-1 with TRBJ2-3; D is unclear. The CDR3 protein is CASSQDQFTDTQYF. For the CDR3, the DNA is TGCGCCAGCAGCCAAGATCAGTTCACAGATACGCAGTATTTT.